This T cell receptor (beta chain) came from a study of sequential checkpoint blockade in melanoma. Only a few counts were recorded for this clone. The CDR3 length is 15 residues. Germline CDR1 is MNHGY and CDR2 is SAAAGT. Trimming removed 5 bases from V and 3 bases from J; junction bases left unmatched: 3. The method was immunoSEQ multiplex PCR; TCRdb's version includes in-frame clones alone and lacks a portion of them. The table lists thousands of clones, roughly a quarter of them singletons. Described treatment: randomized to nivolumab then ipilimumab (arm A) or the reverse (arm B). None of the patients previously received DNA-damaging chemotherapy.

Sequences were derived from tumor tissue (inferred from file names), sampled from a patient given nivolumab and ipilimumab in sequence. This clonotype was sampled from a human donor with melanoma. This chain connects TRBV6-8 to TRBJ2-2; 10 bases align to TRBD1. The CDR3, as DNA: TGTGCCAGCAGTGCGACAGGGGGCGACACCGGGGAGCTGTTTTTT. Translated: CASSATGGDTGELFF.